Shown below are 12 T cell receptor beta chains from a single sample sequenced in a study of radiotherapy plus CTLA-4 blockade in lung cancer. The protocol was immunoSEQ multiplex PCR, while the TCRdb copy is restricted to in-frame clones and leaves out a portion. Of 50,000 to 70,000 clones in the sample, over 65% were seen once. Sequenced material: peripheral blood, taken from a patient treated with radiotherapy plus ipilimumab. The receptors shown here come from a human donor with non-small cell lung cancer who had a partial response to radiotherapy plus ipilimumab.

The chain joins TRBV5-4 to TRBJ2-7; D is possibly TRBD1 (6 bases). With 2 bases removed from V and 6 bases from J, the gap between germline ends came to 9 bases. Per the germline V gene, CDR1 is SGHNT and CDR2 is YYREEE (reference sequence). The CDR3 runs 12 residues. CDR3 DNA sequence: TGTGCCAGCAGCTTTTCAGGGGTCGAGCAGTACTTC. Protein product: CASSFSGVEQYF. The whole variable domain, filled in from reference TRBV5-4 and TRBJ2-7, reads ETGVTQSPTHLIKTRGQQVTLRCSSQSGHNTVSWYQQALGQGPQFIFQYYREEENGRGNFPPRFSGLQFPNYSSELNVNALELDDSALYLCASSFSGVEQYFGPGTRLTVT.

The V gene is TRBV9, the J gene TRBJ2-1; the match to TRBD2 covers 11 bases. The CDR3 consists of 15 residues. The germline V gene has CDR1 SGDLS and CDR2 YYNGEE. J lost 5 bases, V lost 0 bases, and 1 base had no gene match. DNA for the CDR3: TGTGCCAGCAGCGTAGTAGCGGGGGGGAACAATGAGCAGTTCTTC. It specifies CASSVVAGGNNEQFF.

This clone occurred once. This chain links TRBV5-8 with TRBJ1-1; D may be TRBD1 (6 bases). V was trimmed by 7 bases and J by 4 bases, leaving 20 bases between them. The CDR3 loop spans 15 amino acids. Looked up from germline, CDR1 is SGHTS and CDR2 is YDEGEE. CDR3 sequence reads: CASHSTQGFGTEAFF. CDR3 nucleotides: TGTGCCAGCCATTCTACACAGGGCTTCGGCACTGAAGCTTTCTTT.

This clone was observed a few times. The chain employs TRBV6-1 and TRBJ1-1; 8 bases line up with TRBD1. The CDR3 contains 14 residues. Germline V gene lookup returns CDR1 MNHNS and CDR2 SASEGT. V shed 4 bases, J shed 8 bases, and the junction held 9 bases outside the gene matches. CDR3 residues: CASSAIDRGVEAFF. The CDR3 nucleotides read TGTGCCAGCAGTGCCATAGACAGGGGAGTAGAAGCTTTCTTT.

This clone was observed a single time. The chain recombines TRBV28 with TRBJ1-3; possibly TRBD1 for D (5 bases). This CDR3 contains 14 residues. V was trimmed by 3 bases and J by 11 bases, leaving 17 bases between them. Looked up from germline, CDR1 is MDHEN and CDR2 is SYDVKM. The CDR3 DNA reads TGTGCCAGCAGTTTGTCGGGGGAAGGACGCGCCATATATTTT. It yields the protein CASSLSGEGRAIYF.

This clone came up many times. The CDR3 DNA reads as TGTGCCAGCAGTCCGACAGGAATAGGCACTAATGAAAAACTGTTTTTT. It is translated as CASSPTGIGTNEKLFF. This sequence joins TRBV2 and TRBJ1-4; tentatively, D is TRBD1 (6 bases). Germline CDR1 SNHLY, CDR2 FYNNEI. The V end lost 5 bases, the J end lost 2 bases, and 15 bases lay between the germline ends. This CDR3 contains 16 residues. Full variable domain (remainder filled in from reference TRBV2 and TRBJ1-4): EPEVTQTPSHQVTQMGQEVILRCVPISNHLYFYWYRQILGQKVEFLVSFYNNEISEKSEIFDDQFSVERPDGSNFTLKIRSTKLEDSAMYFCASSPTGIGTNEKLFFGSGTQLSVL.

The chain's CDR3 is CASSVVPGVGTGGYSYNSPLHF. DNA of the CDR3: TGTGCCAGCAGCGTAGTCCCCGGAGTTGGGACAGGGGGCTACTCCTATAATTCACCCCTCCACTTT. This sequence joins TRBV9 and TRBJ1-6, with 12 bases fitting TRBD1. CDR1 is SGDLS, CDR2 YYNGEE, per germline. Trimming took 0 bases from V and 0 from J; bases not matched to a gene: 13. CDR3 length equals 22 residues.

The chain uses TRBV6-5 and TRBJ1-5; 7 bases match TRBD1. Trimming took 8 bases from V and 1 from J; bases not matched to a gene: 8. Looked up from germline, CDR1 is MNHEY and CDR2 is SVGAGI. This CDR3 is 15 amino acids long. CDR3 loop: CASGIPGQSNQPQHF. DNA for the CDR3: TGTGCCAGCGGGATTCCGGGACAGAGCAATCAGCCCCAGCATTTT.

This clone has a count of ten or more. The chain combines TRBV4-1 with TRBJ1-1; D might be TRBD1 (6 bases). Germline CDR1 MGHRA, CDR2 YSYEKL. The CDR3 length is 16 residues. V shed 3 bases and J shed 0 bases, with 14 bases lying between them. CDR3: CASSQADRQMNTEAFF. For the CDR3, the DNA is TGCGCCAGCAGCCAGGCGGACAGACAGATGAACACTGAAGCTTTCTTT.

This clone showed up just a few times. The chain is built from TRBV27 and TRBJ2-3; TRBD1 matches 10 bases. V was clipped by 0 bases and J by 4 bases; unmatched bases: 1. This CDR3 region has 15 residues. Germline V gives CDR1 MNHEY, CDR2 SMNVEV (reference sequence). This chain's CDR3 is CASSLSTGGADTQYF. The CDR3 DNA sequence: TGTGCCAGCAGTTTATCGACAGGGGGCGCAGATACGCAGTATTTT.

This clone was observed a single time. The chain combines TRBV9 with TRBJ1-6; 11 bases match TRBD1. Losses at the gene ends were 1 base for V and 10 bases for J; bases not matched to a gene: 4. Germline CDR1 and CDR2: SGDLS and YYNGEE. The CDR3 is 15 residues long. The DNA for the CDR3 is TGTGCCAGCAGCGTAATGGACAGGGGGCAATCACCCCTCCACTTT. Amino acid sequence: CASSVMDRGQSPLHF.

This chain links TRBV13 with TRBJ1-2; 7 nucleotides line up with TRBD1. Germline V gives CDR1 PRHDT, CDR2 FYEKMQ (reference sequence). The CDR3 totals 11 residues. Losses at the gene ends were 4 bases for V and 8 bases for J; bases not matched to a gene: 1. The CDR3 DNA follows: TGTGCCAGCAGCTCGGACAGGGGCTACACCTTC. Translating gives CASSSDRGYTF.